This T cell receptor beta chain was documented in a study of cytomegalovirus exposure and HLA in healthy donors. The study, taken as a whole, reports: TCR sequences were mostly rare, though some public TCRs occurred in many donors. In a later analysis, HLA-associated beta chains showed higher expansion and lower generation probabilities than comparable chains.

Details on this clone: The antigen is not known.

The PCR used 60 Vbeta and 13 Jbeta primers. Using immunoSEQ multiplex PCR, the repertoire was profiled, and TCRdb retains in-frame clones only, with some absent. The sample holds 110,000 or so clones, over 60% seen once. The germline gives CDR1 SEHNR, CDR2 FQNEAQ (reference sequence). V was shortened by 8 bases and J by 8 bases, with 16 bases between the two germline ends. The CDR3 runs to 14 residues. This TCR came from a man younger than 35 in good health and CMV-seropositive. The chain is built from TRBV7-9 and TRBJ1-6, with a possible D match to TRBD1 (6 bases). Sequenced: PBMCs. The CDR3 loop is CASAQGTGDSPLHF. The CDR3 DNA sequence: TGTGCCAGCGCCCAGGGGACGGGTGATTCACCCCTCCACTTT.